This TCR beta chain was observed in a study of identical twins. The study, taken as a whole, reports: Invariant cells of the MAIT and iNKT types might have partly distorted the zero-insertion analyses.

TCRdb independently ran MiXCR on the 5' RACE reads; one entry per CDR3 protein. The sample consists of fewer than 350,000 distinct CDR3 sequences, less than 9% of them appearing once. This CDR3 is 15 amino acids long. V was clipped by 10 bases and J by 3 bases, with 20 bases between them. Germline V gene sequence: CDR1 KGHSH, CDR2 LQKENI. For this clonotype: The antigen remains unidentified.

These data are also associated with another study on yellow fever vaccine responses in identical twins. That source reports: Reports say the vaccine T cell response in twins looked partly convergent and partly personalized.

Sequencing was performed on memory (CD45RO+) T cells sorted from blood. This sequence joins TRBV18 and TRBJ2-3, with D possibly matching TRBD1 (5 bases). This sequence was found in a young woman in good health. The CDR3 region has the DNA TGTGCCACCCACCGACTCCAGACAGAGACAGATACGCAGTATTTT. This encodes CATHRLQTETDTQYF. The full variable domain, with the rest looked up from reference TRBV18 and TRBJ2-3, is NAGVMQNPRHLVRRRGQEARLRCSPMKGHSHVYWYRQLPEEGLKFMVYLQKENIIDESGMPKERFSAEFPKEGPSILRIQQVVRGDSAAYFCATHRLQTETDTQYFGPGTRLTVL.